This T cell receptor (beta chain) was captured by sequencing in a study of T cell responses to AZD1222 COVID-19 vaccine. Study background: Pooled samples include second doses given at about 4 or 12 weeks.

From germline, CDR1 is MNHNS and CDR2 SASEGT. This CDR3 region has 16 residues. Germline trimming cut 2 bases from V and 4 bases from J; bases unmatched to any gene: 5. Study results and caveats: CD4 TCRs covered the whole spike, strongest at regions 160-218 and 743-854.

Clones were sequenced by immunoSEQ multiplex PCR, and TCRdb holds only the in-frame ones, with some missing. The sample lists about 120,000 clones, about 90% occurring once. About this clone itself: Its matching antigen is unknown.

The TCR sequence derives from an adult in good health. This chain joins TRBV6-1 and TRBJ1-6; 7 bases match TRBD1. Material: peripheral blood, obtained on day 0 of AZD1222 vaccination. The CDR3 loop reads CASSEMTGRYNSPLHF. The DNA of the CDR3 is TGTGCCAGCAGTGAAATGACAGGGAGATATAATTCACCCCTCCACTTT.